This T cell receptor (beta chain) is drawn from a study of CD8+CD57+ T cells in acquired aplastic anemia. On the study more broadly: An average of roughly 3 ug of DNA was obtained from sorted CD4+ and CD8+ cells. Whole-study results and caveats: Around 29 shared CD8+ CDR3s appeared highly expressed within patients' immunodominant clones. A significant difference in CD8+ Simpson's diversity between patients and controls was not found.

With respect to this clonotype: What it binds is unknown.

The study profiled TCR beta VDJ and CDR3 using genomic DNA as template. TCRdb reprocessed the reads via MiXCR and lists one record per CDR3 protein. The repertoire includes about 200,000 distinct CDR3 sequences, around 49% of them detected once, and just under 20% sits in the top ten. The CDR3 loop spans 15 amino acids. Germline CDR1 is SGHRS and CDR2 is YFSETQ. Trimming cost V 4 bases and J 6 bases, with 18 bases left between them. An expansion of CD8+CD57+ cells by flow cytometry had been shown in patients chosen for sequencing. Each of the patients presented with severe acquired aplastic anemia. V usage is TRBV5-1 and J usage is TRBJ2-3; D is possibly TRBD1 (6 bases). This receptor was taken from a human donor with aplastic anemia. Sequencing input: sorted CD4+, CD8+, or CD8+CD57+ T cells (not recorded which) from PBMCs. The CDR3 reads CASSDSRGSRDTQYF. In DNA form, the CDR3 reads TGCGCCAGCAGCGACTCCAGGGGAAGTAGGGATACGCAGTATTTT. Full variable domain (missing parts from reference TRBV5-1 and TRBJ2-3): KAGVTQTPRYLIKTRGQQVTLSCSPISGHRSVSWYQQTPGQGLQFLFEYFSETQRNKGNFPGRFSGRQFSNSRSEMNVSTLELGDSALYLCASSDSRGSRDTQYFGPGTRLTVL.